This T cell receptor (beta chain) appears in the sequencing data of a study of T cells in Graves' hyperthyroidism and ophthalmopathy. Trimming stripped 3 bases from V and 1 base from J, with 3 bases between. The CDR3 loop spans 11 amino acids. Germline V lookup: CDR1 SQVTM, CDR2 ANQGSEA. RNA transcripts served as the template for amplifying TCR beta CDR3 regions. Initially, a first-round RT-PCR of the TCR CDR3 employed the HTBI primer set. MiXCR was run by TCRdb on the multiplex PCR reads, yielding one entry per CDR3 protein. The sample consists of 650,000 to 750,000 distinct CDR3 sequences, about 15% of them appearing once.

The rearrangement joins TRBV29-1 to TRBJ1-2, with D hard to call. This receptor was identified in a woman younger than 35 with Graves' hyperthyroidism. Source material: blood. CDR3 DNA: TGCAGCGTTGACAGTAACTATGGCTACACCTTC. Translating it yields CSVDSNYGYTF.